This T cell receptor (beta chain) was documented in a study of CD8 T cells in ankylosing spondylitis. J lost 4 bases, V lost 2 bases, and 5 bases had no gene match. The CDR3 totals 15 residues. Germline-derived CDR1 and CDR2 are MGHRA and YSYEKL. A word on this clonotype: Its matching antigen is unknown.

Quantitative barcoded 5'-RACE was used to prepare TCR beta libraries. TCRdb re-called the 5' RACE reads with MiXCR, one entry per CDR3 protein. The sample has roughly 140,000 distinct CDR3 sequences; about 42% are singletons. Study-wide results and caveats: Reports say disease-linked clones showed up significantly more in matched ankylosing spondylitis synovial fluid. Some motif variants had been reported before (in reactive arthritis synovial fluid and blood). Fewer than ten highly homologous variants made up a TCR beta motif, and this motif appeared characteristic of ankylosing spondylitis blood.

The source of this sequence is a male donor with ankylosing spondylitis. Sequenced: synovial fluid, either unsorted or a sorted T cell fraction (not recorded which). V gene TRBV4-1 combines with J gene TRBJ1-1, with 9 bases fitting TRBD1. As DNA, the CDR3 is TGCGCCAGCAGCCAATTCCCGACAGGGGGCACTGAAGCTTTCTTT. It codes for CASSQFPTGGTEAFF.